What follows are 20 T cell receptor beta chains derived from one specimen sequenced in a study of identical twins. TCRdb analysed the 5' RACE reads with MiXCR anew, one entry per CDR3 protein. The data hold about 340,000 distinct CDR3 sequences, with about 12% observed a single time. This sample also appeared in a second study, on yellow fever vaccine responses in identical twins.

The sequencing input was CD8+ T cells sorted from blood. The receptors derive from a woman between 18 and 29 years old in good health.

The J gene is TRBJ1-2, the V gene TRBV28; 12 positions agree with TRBD1. The germline V gene encodes CDR1 MDHEN and CDR2 SYDVKM. This CDR3 comprises 16 residues. The J segment lost 4 bases and the V segment lost 2 bases, leaving 5 bases of the junction unmatched. In DNA, the CDR3 is TGTGCCAGCAGTTTAATGGGACAGGGGGCGAGCTATGGCTACACCTTC. Its protein is CASSLMGQGASYGYTF.

This clonotype was seen more than once but under ten times. This chain uses TRBV6-1 with TRBJ1-2; TRBD1 matches at 7 bases. V lost 8 bases, J lost 5 bases, and 5 bases stayed unmatched. The germline V gene has CDR1 MNHNS and CDR2 SASEGT. The CDR3 has 12 amino acids. In DNA form, the CDR3 reads TGTGCCAGCCGTCGACAGGGTTATGGCTACACCTTC. Translated: CASRRQGYGYTF.

The chain recombines TRBV2 with TRBJ2-1; 14 positions agree with TRBD2. This CDR3 contains 20 residues. Germline V gives CDR1 SNHLY, CDR2 FYNNEI. After removal of 4 bases from V and 1 base from J, the junction contained 12 bases not matched to a gene. Written as DNA, the CDR3 is TGTGCCAGCAGTGCCCACCAAGGGACTAGCGGGAGCGAATCCTACAATGAGCAGTTCTTC. Translation gives CASSAHQGTSGSESYNEQFF. The entire variable domain, with the rest obtained from reference TRBV2 and TRBJ2-1, is as follows: EPEVTQTPSHQVTQMGQEVILRCVPISNHLYFYWYRQILGQKVEFLVSFYNNEISEKSEIFDDQFSVERPDGSNFTLKIRSTKLEDSAMYFCASSAHQGTSGSESYNEQFFGPGTRLTVL.

This clonotype was found a few times. The chain recombines TRBV3-1 with TRBJ2-2, with D perhaps assigned TRBD1 or TRBD2 (5 bases each). Trimming stripped 3 bases from V and 6 bases from J, with 20 bases between. This CDR3 has 17 amino acids. Germline loops: CDR1 LGHDT, CDR2 YNNKEL (reference sequence). Here the CDR3 reads CASSHLQAGLVSGELFF. In nucleotides, the CDR3 is TGTGCCAGCAGCCATTTACAGGCGGGTCTCGTGTCCGGGGAGCTGTTTTTT.

The chain recombines TRBV11-1 with TRBJ2-7, with unresolved D. V dropped 5 bases and J dropped 3 bases, with 11 bases sitting between them. CDR3 size: 13 residues. In germline, CDR1 is SGHAT, CDR2 FQDESV (reference sequence). As DNA, the CDR3 is TGTGCCAGCAGCCAATGGGCTTACTACGAGCAGTACTTC. It codes for CASSQWAYYEQYF. Supplemented by reference TRBV11-1 and TRBJ2-7, the full variable domain reads EAEVAQSPRYKITEKSQAVAFWCDPISGHATLYWYRQILGQGPELLVQFQDESVVDDSQLPKDRFSAERLKGVDSTLKIQPAELGDSAMYLCASSQWAYYEQYFGPGTRLTVT.

The genes are TRBV20-1 and TRBJ2-7; the D is unclear. The germline V gene encodes CDR1 DFQATT and CDR2 SNEGSKA (reference sequence). This CDR3 is built from 11 residues. With 5 bases removed from V and 9 bases from J, the gap between germline ends came to 14 bases. CDR3 sequence (DNA): TGCAGTGCTTCGACGCCTGTTCGGCAGTACTTC. It specifies CSASTPVRQYF.

This chain links TRBV20-1 with TRBJ2-1; 13 bases agree with TRBD2. Trimming removed 3 bases from V and 1 base from J; junction bases left unmatched: 6. The CDR3 has 17 amino acids. The germline V gene has CDR1 DFQATT and CDR2 SNEGSKA (reference sequence). CDR3 sequence (DNA): TGCAGTGCTAGTGGACTAGCGGGAGTCCTATCCTACAATGAGCAGTTCTTC. The encoded protein is CSASGLAGVLSYNEQFF.

The chain uses TRBV24-1 and TRBJ2-3, with TRBD2 identical over 13 bases. The CDR3 spans 17 residues. Germline V gene data show CDR1 as KGHDR and CDR2 as SFDVKD. V trimming: 4 bases; J trimming: 4 bases; junction bases outside the gene matches: 7. The CDR3 region is CATSERGLAGKADTQYF. In DNA, the CDR3 is TGTGCCACCAGTGAGAGGGGACTAGCGGGAAAGGCAGATACGCAGTATTTT.

This clonotype was counted at least ten times. This chain links TRBV7-9 with TRBJ2-7; weak D call: TRBD1 (5 bases). The germline V gene encodes CDR1 SEHNR and CDR2 FQNEAQ (reference sequence). This CDR3 has 13 residues. Trimming stripped 5 bases from V and 3 bases from J, with 11 bases between. The CDR3 nucleotides are TGTGCCAGCAGCGCCGGACACCTCTACGAGCAGTACGTC. This encodes CASSAGHLYEQYV.

The chain joins TRBV15 to TRBJ2-7, with TRBD1 as a possible D gene (6 bases). This CDR3 comprises 14 residues. V was cut by 4 bases and J by 0 bases, with 10 bases left in between. CDR1 is LNHNV and CDR2 is YYDKDF in the germline V gene (reference sequence). The CDR3: CATSNTGFSYEQYV. The CDR3 DNA is TGTGCCACCAGCAACACAGGGTTCTCCTACGAGCAGTACGTC.

The J gene is TRBJ1-1, the V gene TRBV4-1; TRBD1 agrees at 8 bases. Germline V gives CDR1 MGHRA, CDR2 YSYEKL. Losses at the gene ends were 2 bases for V and 4 bases for J; bases not matched to a gene: 9. The CDR3 consists of 16 residues. The chain's CDR3 is CASSQPTHDRGTEAFF. CDR3 DNA sequence: TGCGCCAGCAGCCAACCCACCCACGACAGGGGCACTGAAGCTTTCTTT.

The sample holds a few counts of this clonotype. CDR3 residues: CASSDTGVREQETQYF. The CDR3 region has the DNA TGTGCCAGCAGCGACACGGGAGTAAGGGAACAAGAGACCCAGTACTTC. The chain joins TRBV7-9 to TRBJ2-5, with D maybe TRBD2 (6 bases). V lost 5 bases to trimming and J lost 2 bases, with 18 bases between them. The CDR3 consists of 16 residues. Germline CDR1 is SEHNR and CDR2 is FQNEAQ (reference sequence).

This clonotype was counted many times. The V gene is TRBV7-2, the J gene TRBJ1-1, with D perhaps matching TRBD1 (6 bases). The CDR3 runs 14 residues. The V end was cut by 3 bases, the J end by 0 bases, with 8 bases between. Per germline, CDR1 SGHTA and CDR2 FQGNSA. CDR3 sequence: CASSLQGMNTEAFF. CDR3 in DNA: TGTGCCAGCAGCTTGCAGGGGATGAACACTGAAGCTTTCTTT.

In its sample, this clonotype was seen many times. The chain recombines TRBV12-3 or TRBV12-4 with TRBJ1-1, with a tentative D call TRBD1 (6 bases). This CDR3 comprises 15 residues. The ends were cut back, 6 bases at V and 0 bases at J, with 14 bases in the middle. CDR3 DNA: TGTGCCAGCAGCCCGACAGGTTTCATGAACACTGAAGCTTTCTTT. This encodes CASSPTGFMNTEAFF.

There are many counts of this clonotype. The chain carries TRBV2 and TRBJ2-1, with D unresolved. Germline V gene data show CDR1 as SNHLY and CDR2 as FYNNEI. The CDR3 runs to 11 residues. V shed 8 bases and J shed 4 bases, with 6 bases lying between them. CDR3 DNA: TGTGCCAGCGAGAGGTACAATGAGCAGTTCTTC. Encoded protein: CASERYNEQFF.

At least ten counts were recorded for this clonotype. The chain is built from TRBV4-1 and TRBJ2-2; 7 bases are a match to TRBD1. Germline CDR1 is MGHRA and CDR2 is YSYEKL. The CDR3 runs to 16 residues. Germline trimming cut 4 bases from V and 6 bases from J; bases unmatched to any gene: 11. The DNA for the CDR3 is TGCGCCAGCAGCCTCCCGAGACAGGGAAGTCCCGGGGAGCTGTTTTTT. Its translation: CASSLPRQGSPGELFF.

The gene calls are TRBV9 and TRBJ2-3; D might be TRBD2 (6 bases). The CDR3 consists of 14 residues. Germline-derived CDR1 and CDR2 are SGDLS and YYNGEE. Trimming removed 3 bases from V and 2 bases from J, with 10 bases in between. The CDR3 loop is CASSAGDPTDTQYF. CDR3 DNA: TGTGCCAGCAGCGCGGGGGACCCCACAGATACGCAGTATTTT.

V usage is TRBV20-1 and J usage is TRBJ2-1; 12 nucleotides match TRBD2. Germline V gives CDR1 DFQATT, CDR2 SNEGSKA (reference sequence). The length of the CDR3 is 19 residues. J was trimmed by 2 bases and V by 0 bases; bases with no gene match: 11. The CDR3 bases are TGCAGTGCTAGAGATACATCTAGCGGGAGGGCCCGGGCCTACAATGAGCAGTTCTTC. Amino acid sequence: CSARDTSSGRARAYNEQFF.

The chain's CDR3 is CASQPGQGFNEQFF. The CDR3 region has the DNA TGTGCCAGCCAACCGGGACAGGGCTTTAATGAGCAGTTCTTC. This sequence joins TRBV2 and TRBJ2-1; 9 positions agree with TRBD1. Germline V gives CDR1 SNHLY, CDR2 FYNNEI. CDR3 size: 14 residues. Trimming at V came to 8 bases and at J to 7 bases, leaving 9 bases not matched to a gene. Using reference TRBV2 and TRBJ2-1 for the parts outside the CDR3, the full variable domain is EPEVTQTPSHQVTQMGQEVILRCVPISNHLYFYWYRQILGQKVEFLVSFYNNEISEKSEIFDDQFSVERPDGSNFTLKIRSTKLEDSAMYFCASQPGQGFNEQFFGPGTRLTVL.

This clonotype has a handful of counts. One end of the junction does not line up with germline, which may come from a read error. The chain recombines TRBV12-3 or TRBV12-4 with TRBJ2-7, with D maybe TRBD2 (8 bases). The CDR3 loop spans 13 amino acids. This chain's CDR3 is CASSPGGAGGVFF. The CDR3, as DNA: TGTGCCAGCAGCCCAGGGGGGGCGGGAGGCGTCTTCTTC.